Listed below are T cell receptor beta chains from one sample, sequenced in a study of technical replicates of blood from a few donors. TCRdb's copy holds only in-frame clones and misses some; the assay was immunoSEQ multiplex PCR. This table has approximately 85,000 clones, nearly 95% appearing once. The sample was T cells isolated from PBMCs. The receptor set was obtained from a human donor in good health. Each CDR3 is given with its conserved first and last residue.

j_call,v_call,cdr3_aa
TRBJ1-2,TRBV30,CAWSVPHRGGYGYTF
TRBJ2-2,TRBV5-1,CASTLQGTGELFF
TRBJ2-2,TRBV6-5,CASRNGGSTGELFF
TRBJ2-1,TRBV7-6,CASSLGRGGNEQFF
TRBJ2-1,TRBV28,CASSYGQGFAGSQFF
TRBJ1-2,TRBV7-6,CASSAPRGGYTF
TRBJ1-6,TRBV27,CASSPSTNSGSPLHF
TRBJ2-1,TRBV6-1,CASSEPGQGFIEQFF
TRBJ2-5,TRBV7-9,CASSLYTGVGETQYF
TRBJ2-4,TRBV6-1,CASSERGRDITGSKNIQYF